Listed below are T cell receptor beta chains from one sample, sequenced in a study of long-term antiretroviral therapy in people with HIV. TCRdb's table, derived via immunoSEQ multiplex PCR, lists solely in-frame clones and lacks some. The sample yields about 17,000 clones, 75% to 85% seen once. The sample here was unsorted PBMCs, taken at the start of antiretroviral therapy. Every receptor here comes from a man aged 30 to 39 with HIV. Both conserved end residues are trimmed from each CDR3. Each record gives: CDR3 protein, V gene.

cdr3_aa: ASSVLSDGYT; v_call: TRBV18
cdr3_aa: ATRRGGSNQPQH; v_call: TRBV15
cdr3_aa: ASNDPSRGEQY; v_call: TRBV6-5
cdr3_aa: ASSYSAGYGTEAF; v_call: TRBV6-5
cdr3_aa: ASSPFDSYNEQF; v_call: TRBV14
cdr3_aa: ASSPTGGYSYNEQF; v_call: TRBV19
cdr3_aa: ASSLSRTSGGNNEQF; v_call: TRBV7-3
cdr3_aa: ASSQQGTDTQY; v_call: TRBV4-1
cdr3_aa: ASSRLWGKLMNNEQF; v_call: TRBV6-4
cdr3_aa: ASSLEQSKSYEQY; v_call: TRBV11-2
cdr3_aa: ASSLAQRGRDGYT; v_call: TRBV7-9
cdr3_aa: ASSPYGGPGNTIY; v_call: TRBV19
cdr3_aa: ASSQLAGGETQY; v_call: TRBV4-1
cdr3_aa: ASSARPGGEQF; v_call: TRBV7-9
cdr3_aa: ASSYGTADSYNEQF; v_call: TRBV6-5
cdr3_aa: SVVVGDLGNYGYT; v_call: TRBV29-1
cdr3_aa: AWSVGQDTGELF; v_call: TRBV30
cdr3_aa: ASSYGVAVYEQY; v_call: TRBV28
cdr3_aa: ASSLVRGQGQGEQF; v_call: TRBV5-4
cdr3_aa: AWRRDRDYGYT; v_call: TRBV30
cdr3_aa: ASSEFDTGELF; v_call: TRBV6-1
cdr3_aa: SVTGLADSYEQY; v_call: TRBV29-1
cdr3_aa: AVSGDYNEQY; v_call: TRBV10-3
cdr3_aa: ASIPHKKYETQY; v_call: TRBV28
cdr3_aa: ASSQPRGTEAF; v_call: TRBV4-1
cdr3_aa: ASSEVSGGNPTDTQY; v_call: TRBV6-1
cdr3_aa: ASSLTPTMNTEAF; v_call: TRBV5-4
cdr3_aa: ASSVGLAGGAYEQY; v_call: TRBV9
cdr3_aa: ASSQDLSNQPQH; v_call: TRBV4-1
cdr3_aa: ASSGLAGDPLVTDTQY; v_call: TRBV25-1
cdr3_aa: ASSPTGLTYNEQF; v_call: TRBV5-8
cdr3_aa: ASSLRLNTEAF; v_call: TRBV7-9
cdr3_aa: ASSLGTGNTEAF; v_call: TRBV5-1
cdr3_aa: ASGGSGLFQETQY; v_call: TRBV2
cdr3_aa: ASSLRRRGKNQPQH; v_call: TRBV28
cdr3_aa: ASSIMGGAEQY; v_call: TRBV19
cdr3_aa: ASSRGSNTGELF; v_call: TRBV11-3
cdr3_aa: ASSQDRPGGLEQY; v_call: TRBV4-1
cdr3_aa: ASSPLQGSYGYT; v_call: TRBV7-2
cdr3_aa: SVESVGGSTDTQY; v_call: TRBV29-1
cdr3_aa: ASSLLKFYEQY; v_call: TRBV6-5
cdr3_aa: ASSEGAGHLNQPQH; v_call: TRBV6-1